This TCR beta chain originates from a study of blood T cell repertoires in COVID-19. Study in general: Samples of COVID-19 (acute and convalescent) were obtained from the United States, Italy and Spain.

Participants reported their clinical history, and cohort assignment relied on those reports. The data were produced by immunoSEQ multiplex PCR, yet TCRdb's version contains in-frame clones alone and is incomplete. In the table there are 250,000 to 350,000 clones, about 92% of which are singletons. The sequence derives from a woman aged 30 to 39 who had recovered from COVID-19. Sequencing input: PBMCs or T cells enriched from blood (not recorded which).

The CDR3 DNA is TGTGCCAGTAGTATAACTAGCTGGAGGAACGAGCAGTACTTC. It is translated as CASSITSWRNEQYF. This chain connects TRBV19 to TRBJ2-7; TRBD2 might be the D (6 bases). Germline CDR1 and CDR2: LNHDA and SQIVND (reference sequence). V lost 2 bases and J 5 bases, leaving 13 bases between the germline ends. This CDR3 is 14 amino acids long.